The 14 T cell receptor beta chains in this list originate from one sample, sequenced in a study of blood T cell repertoires in COVID-19. Sequencing used immunoSEQ multiplex PCR; TCRdb keeps in-frame clones, though not all of them. The data contain more than 300,000 clones, approximately 90% of them seen just once; the ten biggest clones take up about 6%. Sequenced sample: PBMCs or T cells enriched from blood (not recorded which). The receptors originated from a woman aged 25-40 years who had recovered from COVID-19.

The chain joins TRBV5-4 to TRBJ1-2; perhaps TRBD1 as D (6 bases). V was cut by 0 bases and J by 4 bases, with 19 bases left in between. This CDR3 region has 17 residues. From germline, CDR1 is SGHNT and CDR2 YYREEE (reference sequence). CDR3 residues: CASSLATGGGGPYGYTF. The CDR3 DNA sequence: TGTGCCAGCAGCTTGGCCACTGGGGGCGGGGGCCCCTATGGCTACACCTTC.

This clone turned up a few times. The chain carries TRBV4-2 and TRBJ1-2; 8 positions match TRBD1. The germline CDR1 and CDR2 sequences are LGHNA and YNFKEQ. The CDR3 runs to 15 residues. With V trimmed by 4 bases and J by 1 base, 5 bases remained unmatched. CDR3 amino acids: CASSRGQDINYGYTF. The CDR3 nucleotides are TGTGCCAGCAGCCGGGGACAGGACATTAACTATGGCTACACCTTC.

The rearrangement joins TRBV28 to TRBJ1-2; a weak D match, TRBD1 (5 bases). Germline V gives CDR1 MDHEN, CDR2 SYDVKM. The CDR3 contains 13 residues. Between the trimmed V and J ends, which lost 10 bases and 2 bases, there was a span of 14 bases. The CDR3 DNA reads as TGTGCCACCCCCCGGCAGGGCAACTATGGCTACACCTTC. Translation: CATPRQGNYGYTF.

This sequence joins TRBV4-1 and TRBJ1-2; D is possibly TRBD1 (5 bases). There are 13 residues in the CDR3. CDR1 and CDR2 from the germline V gene are MGHRA and YSYEKL. V gave up 5 bases and J gave up 4 bases, with 11 bases separating them. For the CDR3, the DNA is TGCGCCAGCAGCGAAGGGGCCACCTATGGCTACACCTTC. It yields the protein CASSEGATYGYTF.

The CDR3: CASSKTALAGNTIYF. The CDR3 coding sequence is TGTGCCAGCAGCAAGACAGCCTTGGCTGGAAACACCATATATTTT. The rearrangement links TRBV6-2 or TRBV6-3 to TRBJ1-3; possible D gene TRBD1, 5 bases. The germline V and J ends were trimmed by 6 bases and 2 bases, with 14 bases remaining between them. In germline, CDR1 is MNHEY, CDR2 SVGEGT. The CDR3 length is 15 residues.

CDR3 in amino acids: CASSQPDRGLDNEQFF. DNA for the CDR3: TGCGCCAGCAGCCAACCCGACAGGGGACTTGACAATGAGCAGTTCTTC. The rearrangement uses TRBV4-1 and TRBJ2-1; 8 bases match TRBD1. The CDR3 totals 16 residues. With 2 bases clipped from V and 5 bases from J, the junction kept 8 bases outside the gene matches. Germline V gives CDR1 MGHRA, CDR2 YSYEKL.

This chain connects TRBV19 to TRBJ2-1; 12 bases line up with TRBD2. J gave up 6 bases and V 7 bases, and 13 bases lay outside the gene matches. This CDR3 region has 17 residues. Germline V gene sequence: CDR1 LNHDA, CDR2 SQIVND (reference sequence). This chain's CDR3 is CASTKERGLAGFNEQFF. CDR3 coding DNA: TGTGCCAGTACTAAAGAAAGGGGACTAGCGGGTTTCAATGAGCAGTTCTTC.

The rearrangement joins TRBV4-1 to TRBJ1-1, with no clear D. V shed 1 base and J shed 11 bases, with 17 bases lying between them. CDR1 and CDR2 from the germline V gene are MGHRA and YSYEKL. This CDR3 has 14 residues. The CDR3 nucleotides are TGCGCCAGCAGCCAAGTGGGAGAAAAGGATACGGCTTTCTTT. Translating gives CASSQVGEKDTAFF.

Comment on this clone: Other DNA sequences in the sample encode the same CDR3. V gene TRBV18 combines with J gene TRBJ1-2; perhaps TRBD1 as D (5 bases). The CDR3 totals 14 residues. V was shortened by 0 bases and J by 3 bases, with 8 bases between the two germline ends. Per germline, CDR1 KGHSH and CDR2 LQKENI. CDR3 loop: CASSPPGGDYGYTF. CDR3 nucleotides: TGTGCCAGCTCACCACCGGGGGGGGACTATGGCTACACCTTC.

V is TRBV7-9 and J is TRBJ2-1; weak D call: TRBD2 (5 bases). Germline V lookup: CDR1 SEHNR, CDR2 FQNEAQ (reference sequence). V dropped 1 base and J dropped 6 bases, with 13 bases sitting between them. The CDR3 is 15 amino acids. The CDR3 sequence is CASSLEGGGGNEQFF. DNA for the CDR3: TGTGCCAGCAGCTTAGAGGGTGGAGGTGGCAATGAGCAGTTCTTC.

This clone was found a few times. This chain joins TRBV12-3 or TRBV12-4 and TRBJ1-5, with D uncertain. CDR3 length: 13 residues. Trimming shortened V by 7 bases and J by 9 bases, and 16 bases separated the two germline ends. CDR3: CASTLDGRGPQHF. In DNA, the CDR3 is TGTGCCAGCACCTTGGACGGCCGGGGGCCCCAGCATTTT.

This chain uses TRBV18 with TRBJ1-5; 8 bases align to TRBD1. The CDR3 loop spans 15 amino acids. The germline gives CDR1 KGHSH, CDR2 LQKENI. Trimming cost V 2 bases and J 5 bases; bases outside gene matches: 5. The CDR3 coding sequence is TGTGCCAGCTCACCAGTGCCAGGGGGCGATCAGCCCCAGCATTTT. Translated: CASSPVPGGDQPQHF.

The chain combines TRBV9 with TRBJ1-1; 8 bases align to TRBD1. Germline V lookup: CDR1 SGDLS, CDR2 YYNGEE. V shed 4 bases and J 5 bases; nucleotides not matched to a gene: 10. This CDR3 has 15 residues. The DNA of the CDR3 is TGTGCCAGCAGCCCTAGGGGACAGGTTGGTACTGAAGCTTTCTTT. This translates into CASSPRGQVGTEAFF.

V is TRBV29-1 and J is TRBJ2-5, with 9 bases aligning to TRBD2. The CDR3 extends over 15 amino acids. Germline CDR1 is SQVTM and CDR2 is ANQGSEA. The V and J ends lost 3 bases and 1 base, in that order; junction bases with no gene match: 6. The CDR3 reads CSVEGTSPFQETQYF. The CDR3 bases are TGCAGCGTTGAGGGGACTAGCCCCTTCCAAGAGACCCAGTACTTC.